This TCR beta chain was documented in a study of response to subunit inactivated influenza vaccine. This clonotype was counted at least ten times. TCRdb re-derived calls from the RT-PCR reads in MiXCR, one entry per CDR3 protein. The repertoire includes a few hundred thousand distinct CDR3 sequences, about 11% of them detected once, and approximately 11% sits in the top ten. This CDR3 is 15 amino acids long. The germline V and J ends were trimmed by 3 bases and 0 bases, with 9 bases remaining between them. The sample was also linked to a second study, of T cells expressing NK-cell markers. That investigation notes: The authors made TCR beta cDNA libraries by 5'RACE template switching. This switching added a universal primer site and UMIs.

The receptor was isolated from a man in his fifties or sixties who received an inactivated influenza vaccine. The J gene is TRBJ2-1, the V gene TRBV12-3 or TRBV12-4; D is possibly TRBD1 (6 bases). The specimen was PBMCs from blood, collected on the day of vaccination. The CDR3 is CASSFETGSYNEQFF. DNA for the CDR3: TGTGCCAGCAGTTTTGAGACAGGCTCCTACAATGAGCAGTTCTTC.